These T cell receptor beta chains were read from a single sample in a study of T cell responses to AZD1222 COVID-19 vaccine. Here immunoSEQ multiplex PCR was the method, and the copy in TCRdb shows in-frame clones only, minus some. This sample yields 100,000 to 150,000 clones, of which just over 85% are seen a single time; about a fifth belongs to the top ten. The input for sequencing was peripheral blood, taken on day 0 of AZD1222 vaccination. All receptors derive from an adult in good health. CDR3s include the opening cysteine and the closing phenylalanine or tryptophan. D genes are given only for firm matches. A clone size is listed for some rows: how often the clone was seen (once, few, many), or a class if it is expanded.

j_call d_call clone_size v_call cdr3_nt cdr3_aa
TRBJ1-1 NA NA TRBV6-5 TGTGCCAGCAGGACGGTGTACCAGAGTGAAGCTTTCTTT CASRTVYQSEAFF
TRBJ1-2 NA once TRBV18 TGTGCCAGCTCACCGGACCTTAACTATGGCTACACCTTC CASSPDLNYGYTF
TRBJ2-1 TRBD2 NA TRBV5-6 TGTGCCAGCAGCTCACAACTAGCGGGGATCAATGAGCAGTTCTTC CASSSQLAGINEQFF
TRBJ1-5 NA NA TRBV19 TGTGCCAGTACCCGAGGTGGCGGTCAGCCCCAGCATTTT CASTRGGGQPQHF
TRBJ1-1 NA NA TRBV6-5 TGTGCCAGCAGATACATCCCCAGGGGAAGCTATGAAGCTTTCTTT CASRYIPRGSYEAFF
TRBJ2-6 TRBD2 once TRBV7-2 TGTGCCAGCACACGCGGGGGGGCCACTGGGGCCAACGTCCTGACTTTC CASTRGGATGANVLTF
TRBJ1-2 NA NA TRBV6-6 TGTGCCAGCAGTCTACTTGGTGGCTACACCTTC CASSLLGGYTF
TRBJ1-5 NA NA TRBV5-1 TGCGCCAGCAGCTCCCCCTCAAACAGGGCCGGAGCGCAGCCCCAGCATTTT CASSSPSNRAGAQPQHF
TRBJ2-1 TRBD2 NA TRBV10-2 TGCGCCAGCAGTGAGAGCGGGGGGGCCTACAATGAGCAGTTCTTC CASSESGGAYNEQFF
TRBJ2-7 NA NA TRBV24-1 TGTGCCACCAGTGATTTGCAAGGGGACGAGCAGTACTTC CATSDLQGDEQYF
TRBJ1-2 TRBD1 few TRBV4-1 TGCGCCAGCAGCCAAGATCTATCGGCAGGGGGCGGCTATGGCTACACCTTC CASSQDLSAGGGYGYTF
TRBJ1-2 NA NA TRBV6-5 TGTGCCAGCACCCTGACAGTAAACTATGGCTACACCTTC CASTLTVNYGYTF
TRBJ1-1 NA NA TRBV28 TGTGCCAGCAGTTTATATAGGGACACTGAAGCTTTCTTT CASSLYRDTEAFF
TRBJ2-1 NA NA TRBV14 TGTGCCAGCAGCCAAGTGGGGGCTAGGGACAATGAGCAGTTCTTC CASSQVGARDNEQFF
TRBJ1-2 NA NA TRBV7-2 TGTGCCAGCAGCCTTGGACCGAAGGACTATGGCTACACCTTC CASSLGPKDYGYTF
TRBJ1-3 NA few TRBV3-1/TRBV3-2 TGTGCCAGCAGCTCTTCATCTGGAAACACCATATATTTT CASSSSSGNTIYF
TRBJ1-1 NA NA TRBV3-1/TRBV3-2 TGTGCCAGCAGCCACGTACAGAAAAACACTGAAGCTTTCTTT CASSHVQKNTEAFF
TRBJ1-2 NA few TRBV18 TGTGCCAGCTCACCAGGGGGGAAAGGCTATGGCTACACCTTC CASSPGGKGYGYTF
TRBJ1-1 NA NA TRBV19 TGTGCCGGTAGGAGCCGCGGGGTGAACACTGAAGCTTTCTTT CAGRSRGVNTEAFF
TRBJ2-3 NA NA TRBV3-1/TRBV3-2 TGTGCCAGCAGCCAAGTGACAGGAAGCACAGATACGCAGTATTTT CASSQVTGSTDTQYF
TRBJ1-4 TRBD1 NA TRBV6-5 TGTGCCAGCAGCGACAGGGCCACTAATGAAAAACTGTTTTTT CASSDRATNEKLFF
TRBJ1-1 NA NA TRBV28 TGTGCCAGCAGTGTATACAGTTCCCTGAACACTGAAGCTTTCTTT CASSVYSSLNTEAFF
TRBJ2-5 TRBD2 NA TRBV4-1 TGCGCCAGCAGCCAAGACAGGGCGGGGGGTCAGGGGACCCAGTACTTC CASSQDRAGGQGTQYF
TRBJ2-2 TRBD2 NA TRBV5-4 TGTGCCAGCAGCTCCGGGACTAAGAACACCGGGGAGCTGTTTTTT CASSSGTKNTGELFF
TRBJ1-1 TRBD1 NA TRBV24-1 TGTGCCACGGGACAGGGAGATGAGACTGAAGCTTTCTTT CATGQGDETEAFF
TRBJ2-7 NA few TRBV4-2 TGTGCCAGCAGCCAAGATCCCCAGAAATACGAGCAGTACTTC CASSQDPQKYEQYF
TRBJ1-5 NA NA TRBV3-1/TRBV3-2 TGTGCCAGCAGCCCTGTTCCGAATCAGCCCCAGCATTTT CASSPVPNQPQHF
TRBJ1-2 NA once TRBV6-4 TGTGCCAGCAGGTACTATGGCTACACCTTC CASRYYGYTF
TRBJ2-1 NA NA TRBV5-1 TGCGCCAGCAGCTTGGGACAGTACAATGAGCAGTTCTTC CASSLGQYNEQFF
TRBJ2-3 NA few TRBV11-3 TGTGCCAGCAGCTTAGGGGGACCCACAGATACGCAGTATTTT CASSLGGPTDTQYF
TRBJ2-7 NA NA TRBV7-2 TGTGCCAGCAGCTCAGATAACGTCTACGAGCAGTACTTC CASSSDNVYEQYF
TRBJ2-1 NA NA TRBV6-6 TGTGCCAGCAGGGGGGTGCGTGAGCAGTTCTTC CASRGVREQFF
TRBJ1-6 TRBD1 NA TRBV27 TGTGCCAGCACTTTATCGTCAGGGGGCAATTCACCCCTCCACTTT CASTLSSGGNSPLHF
TRBJ2-7 TRBD1 NA TRBV3-1/TRBV3-2 TGTGCCAGCAGCCCGGGACAGAACGAGCAGTACTTC CASSPGQNEQYF
TRBJ2-7 NA NA TRBV9 TGTGCCAGCAGCTCGGACGGGGCCGGGGAGCAGTACTTC CASSSDGAGEQYF
TRBJ2-3 NA once TRBV19 TGTGCCAGTAGTCCTATAGCGGAGACAGATACGCAGTATTTT CASSPIAETDTQYF
TRBJ1-5 TRBD1 NA TRBV3-1/TRBV3-2 TGTGCCAGCAGCCTTGGGACAGGGGATCAGCCCCAGCATTTT CASSLGTGDQPQHF
TRBJ1-2 NA once TRBV2 TGTGCCAGCAGGGGGGGACTCGGCTATGGCTACACCTTC CASRGGLGYGYTF
TRBJ1-2 NA few TRBV30 TGTGCCTGGAGTCCCGGACAACCTGGCGACTATGGCTACACCTTC CAWSPGQPGDYGYTF
TRBJ1-2 NA NA TRBV19 TGTGCCAGTATGGTCGGCGGGCACTATGGCTACACCTTC CASMVGGHYGYTF
TRBJ2-2 TRBD2 NA TRBV5-1 TGCGCCAGCAGCTTGGACTCCGGGACTAGTGTAACCGGGGAGCTGTTTTTT CASSLDSGTSVTGELFF
TRBJ1-2 TRBD1 NA TRBV3-1/TRBV3-2 TGTGCCAGCAGCCACTGGGACAGGGGAAAAGAAAACTATGGCTACACCTTC CASSHWDRGKENYGYTF
TRBJ2-7 TRBD1 NA TRBV7-8 TGTGCCAGCAGCTTACGCGGACAGGGCTACGAGCAGTACTTC CASSLRGQGYEQYF
TRBJ1-2 NA NA TRBV3-1/TRBV3-2 TGTGCCAGCAGCCTGCTCAACCAGCCCGCCGGCTACACCTTC CASSLLNQPAGYTF
TRBJ1-6 TRBD1 NA TRBV5-1 TGCGCCAGCAGCCCTACCGACAGGGGAAATAATTCACCCCTCCACTTT CASSPTDRGNNSPLHF
TRBJ2-2 NA NA TRBV5-1 TGCGCCAGCAGCCCGGCGGCCCCTAGTACCGGGGAGCTGTTTTTT CASSPAAPSTGELFF
TRBJ1-1 TRBD1 NA TRBV11-2 TGTGCCAGCAGGGCACAGGGGCGGGAAGCTTTCTTT CASRAQGREAFF
TRBJ2-3 TRBD2 NA TRBV2 TGTGCCAGCAGGAAACAGGGCGGGGGGACAGATACGCAGTATTTT CASRKQGGGTDTQYF